This record covers a single TCR beta chain. The sample belongs to a study of T cell responses to AZD1222 COVID-19 vaccine. Measured with immunoSEQ multiplex PCR; TCRdb has only the in-frame clones, and not every one. The table lists about 100,000 clones, 85% to 95% of them singletons. The J segment lost 4 bases and the V segment lost 7 bases, leaving 16 bases of the junction unmatched. The germline V gene encodes CDR1 MGHRA and CDR2 YSYEKL. The CDR3 runs to 17 residues. Sequenced here: peripheral blood, sampled on day 0 of AZD1222 vaccination. V and J are TRBV4-1 and TRBJ2-5; TRBD1 agrees at 9 bases. The origin of this receptor is an adult in good health. The CDR3 sequence is CASNPGQGKPLGETQYF. The CDR3 DNA is TGCGCCAGCAACCCCGGACAGGGGAAACCCCTAGGAGAGACCCAGTACTTC.